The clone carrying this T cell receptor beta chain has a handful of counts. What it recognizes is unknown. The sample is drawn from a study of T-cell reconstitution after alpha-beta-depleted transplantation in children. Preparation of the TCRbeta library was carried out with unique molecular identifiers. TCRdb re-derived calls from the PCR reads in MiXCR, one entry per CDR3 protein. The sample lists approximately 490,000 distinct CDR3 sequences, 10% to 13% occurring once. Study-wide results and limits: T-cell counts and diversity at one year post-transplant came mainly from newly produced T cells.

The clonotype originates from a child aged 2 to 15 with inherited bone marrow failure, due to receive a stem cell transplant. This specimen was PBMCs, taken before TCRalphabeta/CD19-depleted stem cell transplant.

CDR3 DNA sequence: TGTGCCAGCAGTGAATTTAGGGGGACAGGCTCCTACGAGCAGTACTTC. Its translation is CASSEFRGTGSYEQYF. The chain has TRBV25-1 and TRBJ2-7; TRBD1 aligns across 8 bases. V shed 1 base and J 0 bases; nucleotides not matched to a gene: 5. The CDR3 has 16 residues. Germline CDR1 reads MGHDK; CDR2 reads SYGVNS.